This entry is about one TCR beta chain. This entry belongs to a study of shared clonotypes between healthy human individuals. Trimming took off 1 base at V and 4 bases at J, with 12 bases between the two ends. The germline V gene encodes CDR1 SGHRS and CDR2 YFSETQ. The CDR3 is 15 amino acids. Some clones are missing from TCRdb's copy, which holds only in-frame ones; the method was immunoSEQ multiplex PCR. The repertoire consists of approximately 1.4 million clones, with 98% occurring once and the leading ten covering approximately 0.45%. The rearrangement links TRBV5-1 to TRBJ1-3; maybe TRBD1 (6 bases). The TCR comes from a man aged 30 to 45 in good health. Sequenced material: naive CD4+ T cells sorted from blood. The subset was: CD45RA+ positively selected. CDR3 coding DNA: TGCGCCAGCAGCTTGATCGGGACACAAGGAAACACCATATATTTT. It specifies CASSLIGTQGNTIYF.